The 2 T cell receptor beta chains given below trace back to one sample, sequenced in a study of OX40 agonist ivuxolimab in advanced cancers. Sequencing used immunoSEQ multiplex PCR; TCRdb keeps in-frame clones, though not all of them. The sample carries tens of thousands of clones, roughly nine tenths recorded once. Sequencing was performed on CD4+ or CD8+ T cells sorted from blood, taken in a trial of the OX40 agonist ivuxolimab. The receptors come from an adult with an advanced solid tumor such as melanoma, head and neck, liver or kidney cancer.

The V call is TRBV15, the J call TRBJ2-7, with D perhaps TRBD2 (5 bases). Per the germline V gene, CDR1 is LNHNV and CDR2 is YYDKDF (reference sequence). V lost 5 bases to trimming and J lost 2 bases, with 16 bases between them. The CDR3 is 15 amino acids. In DNA, the CDR3 is TGTGCCACCAGCCCCCGAGGGCAGCTCCCCTACGAGCAGTACTTC. Its protein product is CATSPRGQLPYEQYF.

The chain has TRBV7-3 and TRBJ2-1; TRBD1 agrees at 9 bases. Unmatched junction bases numbered 8, after V lost 4 bases and J lost 7 bases. Germline V lookup: CDR1 SGHTA, CDR2 FQGTGA. The CDR3 spans 15 residues. The chain's CDR3 is CASSYSTGGRNEQFF. The CDR3 DNA follows: TGTGCCAGCAGCTATTCGACAGGGGGAAGGAATGAGCAGTTCTTC.